This T cell receptor beta chain stems from a study of response to subunit inactivated influenza vaccine. Comments on this clonotype: Its antigen is not known.

General study findings and limits: Few additional T cells are recruited per seasonal influenza vaccination, authors suggested.

V was clipped by 3 bases and J by 7 bases, with 14 bases between them. This CDR3 is built from 13 residues. Germline-derived CDR1 and CDR2 are DFQATT and SNEGSKA (reference sequence). TCRdb redid the calling of the RT-PCR reads with MiXCR, one entry per CDR3 protein. Among 550,000 to 800,000 distinct CDR3 sequences listed, about 14% were seen once. The origin of this receptor is a man in his fifties or sixties who received an inactivated influenza vaccine. The sequencing used PBMCs from blood, collected approximately 15 days before vaccination. The chain carries TRBV20-1 and TRBJ2-3; D possibly uses TRBD1 or TRBD2 (5 bases each). This chain's CDR3 is CSASLRGFHTQYF. CDR3 in DNA: TGCAGTGCTAGCCTCCGGGGCTTTCATACGCAGTATTTT.